Below are 3 T cell receptor beta chains sequenced from a single sample in a study of blood T cell repertoires in COVID-19 (TCRdb year 2020). Library prep was done by the immunoSEQ multiplex PCR assay. As stored in TCRdb, this immuneACCESS dataset retains in-frame rearrangements with V and J assigned. A fraction of the clones does not appear; measured against another copy, unresolved V genes explain less than half of the discrepancy, and the remainder lacks a known reason. The sample contains about 300,000 clones, 85% of them found a single time. The ten largest clones add up to about 1.9% of the sample. Source material: PBMCs or T cells enriched from blood (not recorded which). Receptors were obtained from a woman in her twenties or thirties who had been exposed to COVID-19.

The chain has TRBV24-1 and TRBJ1-2, with 9 bases fitting TRBD1. CDR1 is KGHDR, CDR2 SFDVKD, per germline. This CDR3 contains 14 residues. V trimming: 3 bases; J trimming: 7 bases; junction bases outside the gene matches: 5. This CDR3 is CATSDPGQGSGYTF. The CDR3 DNA follows: TGTGCCACCAGTGATCCTGGACAGGGGTCTGGCTACACCTTC.

The V call is TRBV18, the J call TRBJ1-2, with TRBD1 matching 7 bases. The CDR3 runs to 14 residues. Germline V gene sequence: CDR1 KGHSH, CDR2 LQKENI. V lost 6 bases to trimming and J lost 7 bases; unmatched junction nucleotides: 11. The chain's CDR3 is CASSPGDSPSGYTF. In DNA, the CDR3 is TGTGCCAGCTCCCCAGGGGACAGCCCGTCTGGCTACACCTTC. The complete variable domain, with remaining parts taken from reference TRBV18 and TRBJ1-2, reads NAGVMQNPRHLVRRRGQEARLRCSPMKGHSHVYWYRQLPEEGLKFMVYLQKENIIDESGMPKERFSAEFPKEGPSILRIQQVVRGDSAAYFCASSPGDSPSGYTFGSGTRLTVV.

DNA of the CDR3: TGTGCCAGCAGCCGAAAGTCGGCAGATACGCAGTATTTT. Its protein is CASSRKSADTQYF. The chain recombines TRBV9 with TRBJ2-3; D gene ambiguous. Germline V lookup: CDR1 SGDLS, CDR2 YYNGEE. V shed 4 bases and J shed 4 bases, with 10 bases lying between them. CDR3 length equals 13 residues.